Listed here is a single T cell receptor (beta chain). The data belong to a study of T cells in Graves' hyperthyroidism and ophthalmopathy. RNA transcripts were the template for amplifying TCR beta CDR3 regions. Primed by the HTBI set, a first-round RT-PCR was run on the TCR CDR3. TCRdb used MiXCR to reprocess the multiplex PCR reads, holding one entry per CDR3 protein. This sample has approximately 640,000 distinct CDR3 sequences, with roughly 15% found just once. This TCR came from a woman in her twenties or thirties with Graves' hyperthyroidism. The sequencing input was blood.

The CDR3 DNA reads TGCAGCGTTGAAGAAGCGGGAGGCCAGTATTTT. Translation: CSVEEAGGQYF. This chain uses TRBV29-1 with TRBJ2-3; 9 bases agree with TRBD2. Germline V gene sequence: CDR1 SQVTM, CDR2 ANQGSEA. The V gene end was trimmed by 0 bases and the J gene end by 12 bases; junction bases not matched to a gene: 1. This CDR3 is built from 11 residues.